What follows are 30 T cell receptor beta chains derived from one specimen sequenced in a study of identical twins' blood T cells. From the 5' RACE reads, TCRdb called clonotypes with MiXCR, one entry per CDR3 protein. Of 350,000 to 400,000 distinct CDR3 sequences listed, around 30% are singletons. Input material: PBMCs. The source of these receptors is a woman aged 18-50 years in good health.

This clonotype was counted a few times. The CDR3 coding sequence is TGCAGTGCTAGGAGGTCCTCCCCGAGCAATTCACCCCTCCACTTT. Its translation is CSARRSSPSNSPLHF. This chain uses TRBV20-1 with TRBJ1-6; D is uncertain. Trimming cost V 3 bases and J 7 bases, with 16 bases left between them. The CDR3 covers 15 residues. Germline loops: CDR1 DFQATT, CDR2 SNEGSKA (reference sequence).

This chain links TRBV29-1 with TRBJ1-4; weak D call: TRBD1 (5 bases). The germline gives CDR1 SQVTM, CDR2 ANQGSEA. The CDR3 loop spans 14 amino acids. V gave up 1 base and J gave up 1 base, with 7 bases separating them. The CDR3 sequence is CSVEVGGTNEKLFF. In nucleotides, the CDR3 is TGCAGCGTTGAAGTGGGGGGAACTAATGAAAAACTGTTTTTT.

In its sample, this clonotype was seen a few times. The genes are TRBV29-1 and TRBJ2-3, with D unclear. CDR3 length: 12 residues. Germline V lookup: CDR1 SQVTM, CDR2 ANQGSEA. V lost 1 base and J lost 1, with 3 bases in between. CDR3 DNA: TGCAGCGTTGAAGGGGGCACAGATACGCAGTATTTT. Encoded protein: CSVEGGTDTQYF.

In this sample, this clonotype turned up a few times. The chain has TRBV14 and TRBJ1-1; D is ambiguous. V lost 5 bases to trimming and J lost 4 bases, with 11 bases between them. Germline V gives CDR1 SGHDN, CDR2 FVKESK. The CDR3 loop spans 13 amino acids. The CDR3 is CASSFRVVTEAFF. For the CDR3, the DNA is TGTGCCAGCAGCTTTAGGGTCGTCACTGAAGCTTTCTTT. Together with reference TRBV14 and TRBJ1-1, the CDR3 gives the full variable domain: EAGVTQFPSHSVIEKGQTVTLRCDPISGHDNLYWYRRVMGKEIKFLLHFVKESKQDESGMPNNRFLAERTGGTYSTLKVQPAELEDSGVYFCASSFRVVTEAFFGQGTRLTVV.

The sample holds a few counts of this clonotype. The chain joins TRBV2 to TRBJ1-2, with a tentative D call TRBD1 (5 bases). Per germline, CDR1 SNHLY and CDR2 FYNNEI. Trimming stripped 7 bases from V and 7 bases from J, with 16 bases between. CDR3 length: 13 amino acids. The CDR3 region is CASTQGDGVGYTF. The CDR3 coding sequence is TGTGCCAGCACCCAGGGAGATGGGGTTGGCTACACCTTC.

The J gene is TRBJ1-2, the V gene TRBV20-1; D is perhaps TRBD1 (6 bases). Between the trimmed V and J ends, which lost 6 bases and 6 bases, there was a span of 14 bases. This CDR3 has 12 residues. The V gene's germline CDR1 is DFQATT and CDR2 SNEGSKA (reference sequence). The CDR3 sequence is CSAEGQADGYTF. In DNA, the CDR3 is TGCAGTGCCGAGGGACAAGCGGATGGCTACACCTTC.

This clonotype has at least ten counts. The rearrangement uses TRBV20-1 and TRBJ1-1; TRBD1 aligns across 9 bases. Per germline, CDR1 DFQATT and CDR2 SNEGSKA (reference sequence). The CDR3 consists of 14 residues. V gave up 5 bases and J gave up 3 bases; unmatched junction bases: 7. CDR3 amino acids: CSAERTGADTEAFF. The CDR3 DNA follows: TGCAGTGCTGAACGGACAGGGGCTGACACTGAAGCTTTCTTT.

The J gene is TRBJ2-2, the V gene TRBV13; 10 bases align to TRBD2. J was trimmed by 2 bases and V by 3 bases; bases with no gene match: 3. The CDR3 consists of 16 residues. Germline CDR1 is PRHDT and CDR2 is FYEKMQ (reference sequence). This CDR3 is CASSFGTSDNTGELFF. As DNA, the CDR3 is TGTGCCAGCAGCTTTGGGACTAGCGACAACACCGGGGAGCTGTTTTTT.

This clonotype was counted between two and nine times. J is TRBJ2-2 and V is TRBV7-2, with 8 bases identical to TRBD2. Per germline, CDR1 SGHTA and CDR2 FQGNSA. Trimming cost V 5 bases and J 5 bases; bases outside gene matches: 13. This CDR3 has 17 amino acids. The DNA of the CDR3 is TGTGCCAGCAGCCCTCCGGTCGGTAGCGGGGCAACCGGGGAGCTGTTTTTT. Residues: CASSPPVGSGATGELFF.

The V and J genes are TRBV25-1 and TRBJ2-1; D may correspond to TRBD1 or TRBD2 (5 bases each). CDR1 and CDR2 (germline): MGHDK, SYGVNS. Trimming took off 7 bases at V and 8 bases at J, with 9 bases between the two ends. CDR3 length equals 11 residues. The CDR3 protein is CASTMGDEQFF. CDR3 DNA: TGTGCCAGCACAATGGGGGATGAGCAGTTCTTC.

Notes on this clonotype: This may be a read error, as it is one base from a much larger clone. The V call is TRBV11-3, the J call TRBJ2-5; TRBD2 might be the D (6 bases). This CDR3 region has 14 residues. Trimming shortened V by 3 bases and J by 5 bases, and 13 bases separated the two germline ends. Germline values: CDR1 SGHNT, CDR2 YENEEA. The CDR3 protein is CASSLDRGNETQYF. The CDR3, as DNA: TGTGCCAGCAGCTTGGATCGGGGGAACGAGACCCAGTACTTC.

The chain joins TRBV20-1 to TRBJ2-7; 11 bases are a match to TRBD2. Germline trimming cut 1 base from V and 4 bases from J; bases unmatched to any gene: 9. This CDR3 region has 16 residues. Germline loops: CDR1 DFQATT, CDR2 SNEGSKA (reference sequence). CDR3 region: CSARVTSGRYPYEQYF. The CDR3 DNA is TGCAGTGCTAGAGTAACTAGCGGGAGATACCCGTACGAGCAGTACTTC.

The V call is TRBV7-9, the J call TRBJ2-1; 13 bases agree with TRBD2. The CDR3 length is 19 residues. V lost 5 bases to trimming and J lost 3 bases; unmatched junction nucleotides: 13. Germline-derived CDR1 and CDR2 are SEHNR and FQNEAQ (reference sequence). CDR3: CASSPGTSGNSPLYNEQFF. The CDR3 coding sequence is TGTGCCAGCAGCCCAGGGACTAGCGGGAACTCCCCCCTCTACAATGAGCAGTTCTTC.

The rearrangement links TRBV28 to TRBJ1-1; 8 nucleotides line up with TRBD1. Germline V lookup: CDR1 MDHEN, CDR2 SYDVKM. J lost 7 bases, V lost 8 bases, and 3 bases had no gene match. This CDR3 contains 11 residues. The CDR3 DNA sequence: TGTGCCAGCCGGACAGGGTTTGAAGCTTTCTTT. Amino acids: CASRTGFEAFF.

A few counts support this clonotype. The rearrangement links TRBV29-1 to TRBJ2-7; 9 bases fit TRBD2. The J segment lost 0 bases and the V segment lost 6 bases, leaving 12 bases of the junction unmatched. Per germline, CDR1 SQVTM and CDR2 ANQGSEA. The CDR3 has 16 amino acids. In nucleotides, the CDR3 is TGCAGCGTCCCCCCGGAGGGACTAGCAGACTCCTACGAGCAGTACTTC. It codes for CSVPPEGLADSYEQYF.

CDR3 amino acids: CASSNRGSEAFF. The DNA for the CDR3 is TGTGCCAGTAGTAACAGGGGGAGTGAAGCTTTCTTT. The chain uses TRBV19 and TRBJ1-1; 8 bases map to TRBD1. The CDR3 sequence is 12 residues long. CDR1 is LNHDA, CDR2 SQIVND, per germline (reference sequence). V trimming: 4 bases; J trimming: 7 bases; junction bases outside the gene matches: 2.

The rearrangement uses TRBV29-1 and TRBJ2-3, with D perhaps TRBD1 or TRBD2 (6 bases each). Germline loops: CDR1 SQVTM, CDR2 ANQGSEA. The length of the CDR3 is 15 residues. Trimming cost V 6 bases and J 4 bases, with 20 bases left between them. DNA of the CDR3: TGCAGCGTAATTCCCGGGGGCTGGAGGGCAGATACGCAGTATTTT. Translating it yields CSVIPGGWRADTQYF.

This clonotype occurred a few times. J is TRBJ2-7 and V is TRBV3-1, with TRBD1 matching over 7 bases. CDR3 length equals 12 residues. The germline V gene has CDR1 LGHDT and CDR2 YNNKEL (reference sequence). V shed 2 bases, J shed 12 bases, and the junction held 7 bases outside the gene matches. The DNA of the CDR3 is TGTGCCAGCAGCCAAATCGCGGACAGGCTGTACTTC. Its translation: CASSQIADRLYF.

This clonotype was detected ten times or more. This chain connects TRBV5-1 to TRBJ1-1; weak D call: TRBD1 (5 bases). Per germline, CDR1 SGHRS and CDR2 YFSETQ. Trimming removed 5 bases at V and 0 bases at J, with 17 bases between. The CDR3 is 16 residues long. CDR3 DNA sequence: TGCGCCAGCAGGGGGGACGGAGACCACATGAACACTGAAGCTTTCTTT. Translation: CASRGDGDHMNTEAFF.

Many counts were recorded for this clonotype. This chain connects TRBV9 to TRBJ2-2; 7 nucleotides agree with TRBD1. This CDR3 is 14 amino acids long. V lost 2 bases, J lost 4 bases, and 2 bases stayed unmatched. Germline V CDR1 and CDR2: SGDLS, YYNGEE. DNA for the CDR3: TGTGCCAGCAGCGTTGACAGGGCCACCGGGGAGCTGTTTTTT. Encoded protein: CASSVDRATGELFF. Using reference TRBV9 and TRBJ2-2 for the parts outside the CDR3, the full variable domain is DSGVTQTPKHLITATGQRVTLRCSPRSGDLSVYWYQQSLDQGLQFLIQYYNGEERAKGNILERFSAQQFPDLHSELNLSSLELGDSALYFCASSVDRATGELFFGEGSRLTVL.

This rearrangement joins TRBV6-6 to TRBJ1-5; D is ambiguous. Germline CDR1 and CDR2: MNHNY and SVGAGI (reference sequence). The CDR3 sequence is 12 residues long. The germline V and J ends were trimmed by 5 bases and 11 bases, with 13 bases remaining between them. CDR3 residues: CASSHLDGAQHF. CDR3 coding DNA: TGTGCCAGCAGTCACCTCGATGGAGCCCAGCATTTT.

The gene calls are TRBV6-5 and TRBJ2-5, with a tentative D call TRBD1 (5 bases). The CDR3 has 16 residues. The germline V gene encodes CDR1 MNHEY and CDR2 SVGAGI. V lost 11 bases and J 3 bases, leaving 25 bases between the germline ends. The CDR3 nucleotides read TGTGCCGGTTCCTTAGGGGTTAGCCTCAAAGAAGAGACCCAGTACTTC. This sequence encodes CAGSLGVSLKEETQYF.

This rearrangement joins TRBV19 to TRBJ1-5; maybe TRBD1 (6 bases). This CDR3 is built from 16 residues. Germline values: CDR1 LNHDA, CDR2 SQIVND (reference sequence). The V end lost 3 bases, the J end lost 4 bases, and 16 bases lay between the germline ends. DNA of the CDR3: TGTGCCAGTAGTATTCGGGGCGCAGGGGCAAATCAGCCCCAGCATTTT. It translates to CASSIRGAGANQPQHF. Variable domain in full (rest from reference TRBV19 and TRBJ1-5): DGGITQSPKYLFRKEGQNVTLSCEQNLNHDAMYWYRQDPGQGLRLIYYSQIVNDFQKGDIAEGYSVSREKKESFPLTVTSAQKNPTAFYLCASSIRGAGANQPQHFGDGTRLSIL.

The rearrangement uses TRBV29-1 and TRBJ1-1; 8 bases map to TRBD1. Germline assignment: CDR1 SQVTM and CDR2 ANQGSEA. V was pared by 7 bases and J by 0 bases, with 4 bases of the junction left unmatched. The CDR3 sequence is 13 residues long. CDR3 region: CSGHRGLNTEAFF. CDR3 coding DNA: TGCAGCGGCCACAGGGGGTTGAACACTGAAGCTTTCTTT.

Notes on this clonotype: Possible read error: a much larger clone is one base away. The chain is built from TRBV11-2 and TRBJ2-1; the D is unclear. This CDR3 has 14 residues. Per germline, CDR1 SGHAT and CDR2 FQNNGV. V lost 1 base and J lost 0, with 4 bases in between. The CDR3 DNA is TGTGCCAGCAGCTTAGCCTACTCCTACAATGAGCAGTTCTTC. Amino acid sequence: CASSLAYSYNEQFF.

This clonotype was observed a handful of times. The chain is built from TRBV6-6 and TRBJ1-2, with TRBD1 as a possible D gene (5 bases). The CDR3 extends over 13 amino acids. Deletions cut 2 bases from V and 3 bases from J, with 7 bases between. The germline V gene encodes CDR1 MNHNY and CDR2 SVGAGI (reference sequence). The CDR3 DNA reads as TGTGCCAGCAGTTACGCGGGGGACTATGGCTACACCTTC. This gives the protein CASSYAGDYGYTF.

In this sample, this clonotype turned up a few times. J is TRBJ2-1 and V is TRBV10-3, with no clear D. V lost 0 bases and J 6 bases, leaving 3 bases between the germline ends. In germline, CDR1 is ENHRY, CDR2 SYGVKD. This CDR3 has 12 residues. CDR3: CAISESSNEQFF. CDR3 nucleotides: TGTGCCATCAGTGAGTCGTCCAATGAGCAGTTCTTC.

This clonotype was recorded a few times. This chain uses TRBV2 with TRBJ2-3, with D possibly being TRBD2 (5 bases). The CDR3 runs to 14 residues. CDR1 SNHLY and CDR2 FYNNEI come from the germline V gene. Trimming took off 2 bases at V and 3 bases at J, with 9 bases between the two ends. In nucleotides, the CDR3 is TGTGCCAGCAGTGAACGGGGAAGGACAGATACGCAGTATTTT. Amino acid sequence: CASSERGRTDTQYF.

In this sample, this clonotype turned up a few times. The chain couples TRBV7-8 to TRBJ2-4, with TRBD1 matching over 8 bases. CDR3 length: 13 residues. Trimming at V came to 5 bases and at J to 7 bases, leaving 4 bases not matched to a gene. From germline, CDR1 is SGHVS and CDR2 FQNEAQ. The CDR3 bases are TGTGCCAGCAGCGTTAGACAGGGGAACATTCAGTACTTC. This codes for CASSVRQGNIQYF.

The chain combines TRBV3-1 with TRBJ1-2; D is unclear. V lost 1 base and J lost 6, with 12 bases in between. CDR1 LGHDT and CDR2 YNNKEL come from the germline V gene (reference sequence). The length of the CDR3 is 14 residues. The CDR3 here is CASSQARRSDGYTF. CDR3 DNA: TGTGCCAGCAGCCAAGCGAGAAGGAGTGATGGCTACACCTTC.